This TCR beta chain originates from a study of shared clonotypes between healthy human individuals. CDR3 size: 15 residues. From germline, CDR1 is MNHNS and CDR2 SASEGT. The ends lost 2 bases at V and 3 bases at J; junction bases unmatched: 5. Positive CCR7 selection of CD45RO-negative cells yielded the naive CD8 cells, and terminally differentiated effector memory CD45RA+ cells were excluded. Per the study methods: Junction-only sequences without quality scores were provided by ImmunoSEQ, so filtering was different. Only in-frame clones appear in the TCRdb table, and some are missing; sequencing was by immunoSEQ multiplex PCR. The V and J calls and clone size come from that table; D and trimming were worked out from the DNA. The sample has some 2.1 million clones; about 95% are singletons.

The source is a young man in good health. The J gene is TRBJ2-7, the V gene TRBV6-1, with 9 bases lining up with TRBD1. Sequencing was carried out using naive CD8+ T cells sorted from blood. Here the CDR3 reads CASSEPDRGDYEQYF. The CDR3 DNA sequence: TGTGCCAGCAGTGAACCCGACAGGGGGGACTACGAGCAGTACTTC.